This is a list of T cell receptor beta chains from one sample in a study of blood T cell repertoires in COVID-19. TCRdb keeps only in-frame clones here, not all; method: immunoSEQ multiplex PCR. Of over 100,000 clones in the sample, roughly 92% were seen once. The specimen was peripheral blood. Every receptor here comes from a woman aged 50 to 60 with COVID-19, enrolled during active disease. The CDR3 runs from the conserved cysteine through the conserved F or W. A D gene is named only where the DNA matches it firmly. Expanded clones are given a class, and other clones once, few, many or no size at all.

v_call	clone_size	d_call	cdr3_aa
TRBV19	once	TRBD1	CASIHRDRGRRYGYTF
TRBV9	.	TRBD1	CASSTGQGGQPQHF
TRBV27	.	.	CASSLSWTVGGGYTF
TRBV7-8	.	.	CASSLVGAETQYF
TRBV6-6	.	TRBD1	CASSYLQGAMAQYF
TRBV6-6	.	.	CASSTGRGSPLHF
TRBV5-1	.	.	CASSPRGQPNEKLFF
TRBV5-1	.	TRBD1	CASSTGGTEAFF
TRBV5-8	.	TRBD1	CASSSYRGLGGYTF
TRBV5-4	.	.	CASSLSRESMGYTF
TRBV7-9	.	TRBD1	CASSFTGTGVAGNQPQHF
TRBV6-1	.	.	CASSDVSGGTDTQYF
TRBV3-1/TRBV3-2	.	.	CASSQSDRRLTDTQYF
TRBV5-4	.	TRBD2	CASSFRGGPGEQFF
TRBV19	.	.	CASIIGGQSSQPQHF
TRBV4-2	.	.	CASSQESEGHGYTF
TRBV28	.	.	CASSLWDTRYGYTF
TRBV19	.	.	CASSIKADWVGYTF
TRBV11-2	.	.	CASSSVREPEAFF
TRBV7-8	.	TRBD1	CASSPWTGTNTEAFF
TRBV22-1	.	.	CPGSAQTTTGGATEAFF
TRBV7-2	.	.	CASSLDSGTATNEKLFF
TRBV19	.	.	CASSISGSGNEQFF
TRBV27	.	.	CASSLKSASGANVLTF
TRBV4-1	.	.	CASSQDRITDTQYF
TRBV6-5	.	.	CASSYVWGRGNTEAFF
TRBV5-1	.	.	CASSFGGPPDNSPLHF
TRBV27	.	.	CASKGRFSPSGYTGELFF
TRBV11-2	.	.	CASSLDRGGGEKLFF
TRBV15	.	.	CATSRAYNEQFF
TRBV9	.	.	CASSVGGVMDGYTF
TRBV2	.	.	CASSEGHTGLETQYF